The clone carrying this TCR beta chain was counted a few times. V gave up 4 bases and J gave up 2 bases; unmatched junction bases: 5. The CDR3 is made up of 16 amino acids. Germline assignment: CDR1 MNHEY and CDR2 SMNVEV (reference sequence). This record comes from a study of blood T cell repertoires in COVID-19. The data were produced by immunoSEQ multiplex PCR, yet TCRdb's version contains in-frame clones alone and is incomplete. The sample has around 70,000 clones; under 85% are singletons. Sequencing used peripheral blood. The V and J genes are TRBV27 and TRBJ2-1, with TRBD2 matching over 10 bases. The TCR was taken from a man in his 70s with acute or convalescent COVID-19. The CDR3 DNA reads as TGTGCCAGCAGTTCTCGGACTAGCGGAACCTACAATGAGCAGTTCTTC. Protein product: CASSSRTSGTYNEQFF.